This T cell receptor (beta chain) was identified in a study of cytomegalovirus exposure and HLA in healthy donors. As for the donors, each was a healthy bone marrow donor. The PCR had 60 Vbeta and 13 Jbeta primers. In the original workflow: Later, 65 million to 90 million unique TCR beta chains were counted in an analysis, and roughly 11 million of them were shared. Clones were read by immunoSEQ multiplex PCR, and TCRdb kept only the in-frame ones, dropping some. The DNA was the basis for D and trimming; V, J and clone size are from that table. The table shows 150,000 to 200,000 clones, with around four fifths occurring only once. Between the trimmed V and J ends, which lost 5 bases and 2 bases, there was a span of 10 bases. The CDR3 has 15 amino acids. Germline CDR1 MNHEY, CDR2 SVGAGI. This clone was seen a single time. As yet, its antigen is unknown. Points from the study as a whole: Donor immune exposure was known only as CMV serostatus. Associated with HLA alleles at 0.05 false discovery rate in a later analysis were some 16,000 TCR beta sequences.

This receptor was identified in a woman in her twenties or thirties in good health and CMV-seronegative. This chain joins TRBV6-5 and TRBJ1-6; the D gene is possibly TRBD1 (5 bases). Material: PBMCs. The CDR3: CASSIQGTYNSPLHF. Written as DNA, the CDR3 is TGTGCCAGCAGTATTCAGGGTACCTATAATTCACCCCTCCACTTT.